This is a list of T cell receptor beta chains from one sample in a study of T cells in narcolepsy. Libraries were prepared by immunoSEQ multiplex PCR; TCRdb keeps only in-frame clonotypes and omits some of them. Of about 40,000 clones listed, 88% are singletons. Sequences were obtained from CD45RA- memory CD4+ T cells from PBMCs. The receptors come from a human donor with narcolepsy. Both conserved end residues are part of each CDR3. The D gene is left open where the match is weak. Some rows have no size entry. The others give once, few or many, or a class for an expanded clone.

D	V	J	size	CDR3	DNA
NA	TRBV30	TRBJ1-1	once	CAWAPGSNTEAFF	TGTGCCTGGGCCCCGGGATCAAACACTGAAGCTTTCTTT
NA	TRBV9	TRBJ2-7	NA	CASSASDGSSYEQYF	TGTGCCAGCAGCGCCTCGGACGGGAGCTCCTACGAGCAGTACTTC
NA	TRBV13	TRBJ2-7	NA	CASSFRGGFEQYF	TGTGCCAGCAGCTTCAGGGGTGGGTTCGAGCAGTACTTC
NA	TRBV30	TRBJ2-7	NA	CAWNGQGNYEQYF	TGTGCCTGGAACGGACAAGGGAACTACGAGCAGTACTTC
TRBD1	TRBV5-6	TRBJ1-2	NA	CASSSDRGYGYTF	TGTGCCAGCAGCTCTGACAGGGGCTATGGCTACACCTTC
TRBD1	TRBV4-3	TRBJ1-2	NA	CASSPGTGASGYTF	TGCGCCAGCAGCCCTGGGACAGGGGCTAGCGGCTACACCTTC
NA	TRBV4-3	TRBJ1-2	NA	CASSQEALANYGYTF	TGCGCCAGCAGCCAAGAGGCTTTAGCTAACTATGGCTACACCTTC
TRBD2	TRBV29-1	TRBJ2-5	NA	CSVEPGLAGGIQETQYF	TGCAGCGTTGAACCGGGACTAGCGGGGGGCATCCAAGAGACCCAGTACTTC
TRBD2	TRBV5-4	TRBJ2-1	NA	CASSPGLAGGINEQFF	TGTGCCAGCAGCCCGGGACTAGCGGGAGGGATCAATGAGCAGTTCTTC
NA	TRBV28	TRBJ2-1	NA	CASSLEAGAYNEQFF	TGTGCCAGCAGTTTAGAGGCAGGGGCCTACAATGAGCAGTTCTTC
NA	TRBV4-1	TRBJ2-5	NA	CASSRSEGTVQETQYF	TGCGCCAGCAGCCGGTCCGAAGGAACAGTCCAAGAGACCCAGTACTTC
NA	TRBV18	TRBJ2-7	NA	CASSPGGAGYEQYF	TGTGCCAGCTCACCGGGTGGGGCGGGCTACGAGCAGTACTTC
NA	TRBV4-1	TRBJ2-3	NA	CASSQVGAGADTQYF	TGCGCCAGCAGCCAAGTAGGGGCAGGGGCAGATACGCAGTATTTT
NA	TRBV19	TRBJ1-4	NA	CASNPGGPTNEKLFF	TGTGCCAGTAACCCGGGCGGGCCAACTAATGAAAAACTGTTTTTT
NA	TRBV10-3	TRBJ1-5	NA	CAISEGSGAGQPQHF	TGTGCCATCAGTGAAGGCTCCGGGGCCGGTCAGCCCCAGCATTTT
NA	TRBV11-3	TRBJ2-7	NA	CASSLTVEQYF	TGTGCCAGCAGCTTAACGGTCGAGCAGTACTTC
TRBD1	TRBV10-1	TRBJ1-2	NA	CASSARRKGAGDTANYGYTF	TGCGCCAGCAGTGCTCGACGCAAGGGGGCAGGGGATACGGCTAACTATGGCTACACCTTC
TRBD1	TRBV14	TRBJ1-3	NA	CASSQVQQGFRNTIYF	TGTGCCAGCAGCCAAGTCCAACAGGGGTTTAGAAACACCATATATTTT
TRBD2	TRBV6-1	TRBJ2-3	NA	CASSPSGSTDTQYF	TGTGCCAGCAGCCCTAGCGGAAGCACAGATACGCAGTATTTT
TRBD1	TRBV10-3	TRBJ1-1	NA	CAISTRTGGISSEAFF	TGTGCCATCAGCACCAGAACAGGGGGGATCTCCTCTGAAGCTTTCTTT
NA	TRBV6-5	TRBJ1-1	NA	CASSRSRNMNTEAFF	TGTGCCAGCAGTCGGAGCAGGAACATGAACACTGAAGCTTTCTTT
TRBD2	TRBV13	TRBJ2-7	NA	CASSLEGLASHGYEQYF	TGTGCCAGCAGCTTAGAGGGACTAGCGTCCCACGGGTACGAGCAGTACTTC
NA	TRBV2	TRBJ2-5	NA	CASRDFAGARETQYF	TGTGCCAGCAGAGACTTTGCGGGGGCCAGGGAGACCCAGTACTTC
NA	TRBV29-1	TRBJ2-2	NA	CSVEDFEGVVPGELFF	TGCAGCGTTGAAGACTTCGAGGGAGTGGTACCCGGGGAGCTGTTTTTT
TRBD2	TRBV11-3	TRBJ2-1	NA	CASSLEGTSGGQYNEQFF	TGTGCCAGCAGCTTAGAGGGGACTAGCGGGGGTCAATACAATGAGCAGTTCTTC
NA	TRBV7-3	TRBJ1-1	NA	CASSLTSMNTEAFF	TGTGCCAGCAGCCTGACAAGCATGAACACTGAAGCTTTCTTT
TRBD1	TRBV5-6	TRBJ1-4	NA	CASSSTGGMEKLFF	TGTGCCAGCAGCTCGACAGGGGGCATGGAAAAACTGTTTTTT